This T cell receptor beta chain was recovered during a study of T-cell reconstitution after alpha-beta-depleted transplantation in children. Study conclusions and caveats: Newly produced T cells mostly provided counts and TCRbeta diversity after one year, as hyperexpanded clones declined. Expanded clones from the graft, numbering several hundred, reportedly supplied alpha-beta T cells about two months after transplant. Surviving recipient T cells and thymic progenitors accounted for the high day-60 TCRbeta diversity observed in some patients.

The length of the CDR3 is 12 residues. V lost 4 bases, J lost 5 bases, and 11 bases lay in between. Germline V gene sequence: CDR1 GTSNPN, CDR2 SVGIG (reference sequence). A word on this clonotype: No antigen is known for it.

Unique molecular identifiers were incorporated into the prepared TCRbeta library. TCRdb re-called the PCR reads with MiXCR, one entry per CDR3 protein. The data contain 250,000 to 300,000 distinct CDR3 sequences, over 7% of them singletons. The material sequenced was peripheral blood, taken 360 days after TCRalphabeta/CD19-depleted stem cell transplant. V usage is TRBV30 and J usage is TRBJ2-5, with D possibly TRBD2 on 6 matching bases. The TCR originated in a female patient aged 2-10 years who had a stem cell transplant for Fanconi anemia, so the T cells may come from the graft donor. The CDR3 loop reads CAWNGGSETQYF. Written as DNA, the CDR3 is TGTGCCTGGAACGGAGGGAGCGAGACCCAGTACTTC.